Listed here are 30 T cell receptor beta chains from one sample, sequenced in a study of PD-1 blockade in mismatch repair-deficient tumors. Profiling relied on immunoSEQ multiplex PCR, and the TCRdb table lists in-frame clones only, not all of them. The table has 17,000 or so clones, around 82% seen once. The starting material was PBMCs, obtained approximately five months after starting pembrolizumab. The receptors derive from an adult with mismatch repair-deficient cancer.

V usage is TRBV6-4 and J usage is TRBJ1-1, with D hard to call. Deletions cut 0 bases from V and 10 bases from J, with 15 bases between. The germline V gene encodes CDR1 MRHNA and CDR2 SNTAGT. CDR3 size: 14 residues. CDR3 sequence (DNA): TGTGCCAGCAGTGACTCAACGGGAACAAACGGAGCTTTCTTT. As protein: CASSDSTGTNGAFF.

This chain uses TRBV2 with TRBJ2-3; D might be TRBD2 (6 bases). The CDR3 runs to 15 residues. Germline V gene data show CDR1 as SNHLY and CDR2 as FYNNEI. Deletions cut 3 bases from V and 5 bases from J, with 15 bases between. The CDR3 reads CASSDPGEEIDTQYF. CDR3 in DNA: TGTGCCAGCAGTGATCCGGGGGAGGAGATAGATACGCAGTATTTT.

This clone turned up a few times. This rearrangement joins TRBV6-5 to TRBJ2-7; 7 positions agree with TRBD2. Unmatched junction bases numbered 7, after V lost 0 bases and J lost 2 bases. Germline CDR1 reads MNHEY; CDR2 reads SVGAGI. The CDR3 contains 16 residues. CDR3 region: CASSYSAVGRTYEQYF. CDR3 bases: TGTGCCAGCAGTTACTCGGCCGTCGGGAGGACCTACGAGCAGTACTTC.

The chain uses TRBV6-1 and TRBJ1-4; 9 bases line up with TRBD1. The V gene end was trimmed by 5 bases and the J gene end by 6 bases; junction bases not matched to a gene: 1. The CDR3 length is 13 residues. CDR1 is MNHNS, CDR2 SASEGT, per germline. CDR3 sequence reads: CASSRDRDEKLFF. The CDR3 DNA is TGTGCCAGCAGTAGGGACAGGGATGAAAAACTGTTTTTT.

This chain links TRBV11-2 with TRBJ1-2; 10 bases align to TRBD1. This CDR3 has 14 amino acids. V shed 5 bases, J shed 4 bases, and the junction held 4 bases outside the gene matches. Per the germline V gene, CDR1 is SGHAT and CDR2 is FQNNGV. The CDR3 DNA is TGTGCCAGCAGCCCGGGACAGGGGCTCTATGGCTACACCTTC. Encoded protein: CASSPGQGLYGYTF.

The chain uses TRBV28 and TRBJ2-3; 7 nucleotides line up with TRBD2. The CDR3 runs 15 residues. Germline V lookup: CDR1 MDHEN, CDR2 SYDVKM. V gave up 5 bases and J gave up 2 bases; unmatched junction bases: 7. The DNA for the CDR3 is TGTGCCAGCAGTCCCCGGGACTACAACACAGATACGCAGTATTTT. Protein sequence: CASSPRDYNTDTQYF.

V and J are TRBV2 and TRBJ2-7; D is unclear. The CDR3 consists of 13 residues. Between the trimmed V and J ends, which lost 5 bases and 1 base, there was a span of 9 bases. Germline V lookup: CDR1 SNHLY, CDR2 FYNNEI. CDR3 coding DNA: TGTGCCAGCAGTATTCCTCTATCCTACGAGCAGTACTTC. Translation: CASSIPLSYEQYF.

CDR3 coding DNA: TGCGCCAGCAGCCCGGGACTAGCGGGAACCCACGAGCAGTACTTC. Translating it yields CASSPGLAGTHEQYF. This chain joins TRBV5-1 and TRBJ2-7, with 13 bases fitting TRBD2. The CDR3 is 15 amino acids. Germline values: CDR1 SGHRS, CDR2 YFSETQ. With V trimmed by 4 bases and J by 5 bases, 6 bases remained unmatched. Combining the CDR3 with reference TRBV5-1 and TRBJ2-7 gives the whole variable domain KAGVTQTPRYLIKTRGQQVTLSCSPISGHRSVSWYQQTPGQGLQFLFEYFSETQRNKGNFPGRFSGRQFSNSRSEMNVSTLELGDSALYLCASSPGLAGTHEQYFGPGTRLTVT.

This chain uses TRBV18 with TRBJ2-3; TRBD2 is a possible D gene (5 bases). Germline V lookup: CDR1 KGHSH, CDR2 LQKENI. V lost 4 bases and J 2 bases, leaving 13 bases between the germline ends. This CDR3 contains 15 residues. CDR3 coding DNA: TGTGCCAGCTCACAGAACCTGGGAGACACAGATACGCAGTATTTT. Amino acids: CASSQNLGDTDTQYF.

The rearrangement uses TRBV18 and TRBJ2-5; 8 nucleotides agree with TRBD1. Germline assignment: CDR1 KGHSH and CDR2 LQKENI. Trimming took 1 base from V and 5 from J; bases not matched to a gene: 9. The CDR3 extends over 16 amino acids. CDR3 DNA sequence: TGTGCCAGCTCACCACTGGGACAGGCCCCCCGGGAGACCCAGTACTTC. It encodes CASSPLGQAPRETQYF.

This chain joins TRBV14 and TRBJ1-2, with D possibly matching TRBD1 (6 bases). CDR3 length: 13 residues. V lost 3 bases and J 8 bases, leaving 13 bases between the germline ends. Germline V gene lookup returns CDR1 SGHDN and CDR2 FVKESK. CDR3 in DNA: TGTGCCAGCAGCCAGGGGGGGGCGAGCGGCTACACCTTC. This codes for CASSQGGASGYTF.

The chain uses TRBV6-6 and TRBJ2-3; D remains unclear. Between the trimmed V and J ends, which lost 4 bases and 0 bases, there was a span of 2 bases. The CDR3 sequence is 12 residues long. Germline lookup yields CDR1 MNHNY and CDR2 SVGAGI (reference sequence). CDR3 in DNA: TGTGCCAGCAGTTCAAGCACAGATACGCAGTATTTT. This encodes CASSSSTDTQYF.

The chain links TRBV5-1 to TRBJ1-2; 9 bases align to TRBD1. The germline V gene has CDR1 SGHRS and CDR2 YFSETQ. After removal of 3 bases from V and 7 bases from J, the junction contained 7 bases not matched to a gene. The CDR3 contains 14 residues. The CDR3 spells CASSWGTGITGYTF. The CDR3 nucleotides read TGCGCCAGCAGCTGGGGGACAGGGATCACTGGCTACACCTTC.

This clone is a singleton in its sample. The V and J genes are TRBV7-3 and TRBJ2-1; a possible D gene is TRBD2 (5 bases). Germline V gene lookup returns CDR1 SGHTA and CDR2 FQGTGA. CDR3 length: 14 amino acids. Trimming cost V 5 bases and J 1 base, with 9 bases left between them. Here the CDR3 DNA reads TGTGCCAGCAGCCCGCGGACTTCCTACAATGAGCAGTTCTTC. It yields the protein CASSPRTSYNEQFF.

The chain couples TRBV5-6 to TRBJ2-1, with TRBD2 identical over 7 bases. Trimming cost V 3 bases and J 2 bases; bases outside gene matches: 8. This CDR3 spans 16 amino acids. Germline CDR1 SGHDT, CDR2 YYEEEE. CDR3 coding DNA: TGTGCCAGCAGCTGGTTAGCGGGCCCAACCTACAATGAGCAGTTCTTC. Residues: CASSWLAGPTYNEQFF. Full variable domain (missing parts from reference TRBV5-6 and TRBJ2-1): DAGVTQSPTHLIKTRGQQVTLRCSPKSGHDTVSWYQQALGQGPQFIFQYYEEEERQRGNFPDRFSGHQFPNYSSELNVNALLLGDSALYLCASSWLAGPTYNEQFFGPGTRLTVL.

The chain joins TRBV2 to TRBJ2-3; 7 nucleotides agree with TRBD1. The ends lost 11 bases at V and 2 bases at J; junction bases unmatched: 10. In germline, CDR1 is SNHLY, CDR2 FYNNEI. This CDR3 comprises 14 residues. The CDR3: CAGETGVATDTQYF. The CDR3 region has the DNA TGTGCCGGCGAAACAGGGGTCGCCACAGATACGCAGTATTTT.

V usage is TRBV6-6 and J usage is TRBJ2-4; weak D call: TRBD1 (6 bases). The germline gives CDR1 MNHNY, CDR2 SVGAGI (reference sequence). The CDR3 sequence is 15 residues long. Trimming shortened V by 6 bases and J by 1 base, and 13 bases separated the two germline ends. The CDR3 spells CASRKGVDAKNIQYF. CDR3 nucleotides: TGTGCCAGCAGAAAGGGGGTAGACGCCAAAAACATTCAGTACTTC.

The chain employs TRBV28 and TRBJ2-3, with D hard to call. The V end was cut by 8 bases, the J end by 2 bases, with 29 bases between. Per germline, CDR1 MDHEN and CDR2 SYDVKM. The CDR3 contains 19 residues. CDR3 in amino acids: CASRTFERFSSRVTDTQYF. The CDR3 DNA reads as TGTGCCAGCCGTACCTTTGAAAGGTTCTCGAGTCGGGTCACAGATACGCAGTATTTT.

The chain employs TRBV7-9 and TRBJ2-4, with D unresolved. V was pared by 3 bases and J by 3 bases, with 12 bases between. This CDR3 spans 15 amino acids. Germline CDR1 reads SEHNR; CDR2 reads FQNEAQ (reference sequence). The CDR3: CASSFQAPLKNIQYF. DNA of the CDR3: TGTGCCAGCAGCTTTCAGGCCCCCCTCAAAAACATTCAGTACTTC.

The chain is built from TRBV5-6 and TRBJ1-1, with 7 nucleotides matching TRBD1. The CDR3 is made up of 16 amino acids. Germline-derived CDR1 and CDR2 are SGHDT and YYEEEE. The V segment lost 2 bases and the J segment 0 bases; nucleotides outside the gene matches: 7. The CDR3 region has the DNA TGTGCCAGCAGCTTAAACAGGGGCTCAATGAACACTGAAGCTTTCTTT. Its translation: CASSLNRGSMNTEAFF.

This clone was observed a few times. The chain has TRBV28 and TRBJ2-7; 10 bases align to TRBD1. CDR3 length: 16 amino acids. V lost 4 bases and J lost 2; bases outside the gene matches: 8. Germline V gene sequence: CDR1 MDHEN, CDR2 SYDVKM. The CDR3 DNA reads as TGTGCCAGCAGTTCCGCTGGGACAGGGGCGACCTACGAGCAGTACTTC. It specifies CASSSAGTGATYEQYF.

V gene TRBV7-3 combines with J gene TRBJ2-1; 8 positions agree with TRBD2. Trimming cost V 5 bases and J 7 bases; bases outside gene matches: 19. The germline V gene encodes CDR1 SGHTA and CDR2 FQGTGA. The CDR3 runs to 18 residues. For the CDR3, the DNA is TGTGCCAGCAGCCCAGGCCACCTGGGGCTAGCGGGCCAAAATGAGCAGTTCTTC. This gives the protein CASSPGHLGLAGQNEQFF.

J is TRBJ2-4 and V is TRBV18, with 9 nucleotides matching TRBD1. The CDR3 is 15 amino acids. J was trimmed by 6 bases and V by 0 bases; bases with no gene match: 3. Germline lookup yields CDR1 KGHSH and CDR2 LQKENI. CDR3 DNA sequence: TGTGCCAGCTCACCACCCTCGACAGGGGGAAACATTCAGTACTTC. It specifies CASSPPSTGGNIQYF.

V and J are TRBV11-2 and TRBJ2-5; 8 nucleotides agree with TRBD2. The CDR3 sequence is 17 residues long. The V gene's germline CDR1 is SGHAT and CDR2 FQNNGV. With V trimmed by 5 bases and J by 5 bases, 16 bases remained unmatched. Here the CDR3 reads CASSPRGEVLGRETQYF. DNA for the CDR3: TGTGCCAGCAGCCCGCGGGGGGAGGTCCTAGGGCGGGAGACCCAGTACTTC.

The table lists this clone with a count of one. The CDR3 sequence: CASSSQGAGNEQFF. As DNA, the CDR3 is TGTGCCAGCAGTTCACAGGGGGCGGGTAATGAGCAGTTCTTC. The chain has TRBV28 and TRBJ2-1; 9 bases are shared with TRBD1. Per germline, CDR1 MDHEN and CDR2 SYDVKM. The CDR3 is made up of 14 amino acids. The V gene end was trimmed by 4 bases and the J gene end by 7 bases; junction bases not matched to a gene: 5.

V and J are TRBV12-5 and TRBJ2-5; D is perhaps TRBD2 (7 bases). The CDR3 runs to 13 residues. V lost 7 bases and J 5 bases, leaving 14 bases between the germline ends. Germline values: CDR1 LGHNT, CDR2 FRNRAP. CDR3 in amino acids: CASVWEGVETQYF. The CDR3 region has the DNA TGTGCTAGTGTCTGGGAGGGGGTGGAGACCCAGTACTTC.

V and J are TRBV27 and TRBJ2-3, with TRBD2 matching 7 bases. Germline V CDR1 and CDR2: MNHEY, SMNVEV (reference sequence). CDR3 length: 17 residues. With 2 bases clipped from V and 5 bases from J, the junction kept 13 bases outside the gene matches. CDR3 region: CASSLNIGAGERDTQYF. The CDR3 DNA reads as TGTGCCAGCAGTTTAAATATTGGGGCGGGAGAGCGAGATACGCAGTATTTT.

V and J are TRBV29-1 and TRBJ2-7, with D maybe TRBD1 (6 bases). The CDR3 sequence is 13 residues long. Germline CDR1 reads SQVTM; CDR2 reads ANQGSEA. V lost 5 bases and J lost 2, with 13 bases in between. The CDR3: CSVTSGQTYEQYF. CDR3 nucleotides: TGCAGCGTTACAAGTGGACAGACCTACGAGCAGTACTTC.

This chain connects TRBV2 to TRBJ2-2; a weak D match, TRBD1 (5 bases). Trimming removed 7 bases from V and 4 bases from J, with 13 bases in between. Per germline, CDR1 SNHLY and CDR2 FYNNEI. CDR3 length: 14 residues. The CDR3 DNA sequence: TGTGCCAGCACCTACAGGAGCTCCACCGGGGAGCTGTTTTTT. This translates into CASTYRSSTGELFF.

This chain connects TRBV30 to TRBJ2-1, with 7 bases lining up with TRBD2. The J segment lost 1 base and the V segment lost 5 bases, leaving 14 bases of the junction unmatched. Germline CDR1 reads GTSNPN; CDR2 reads SVGIG (reference sequence). The CDR3 extends over 17 amino acids. The CDR3 reads CAWDAGRGGISYNEQFF. In DNA, the CDR3 is TGTGCCTGGGACGCGGGCCGGGGAGGGATTTCCTACAATGAGCAGTTCTTC.